This TCR beta chain stems from a study of cytomegalovirus exposure and HLA in healthy donors. Study-level findings and limits: Investigators reported 164 TCR beta chains as tied to cytomegalovirus.

With respect to this clone: Antigen unknown.

The PCR ran on 60 Vbeta and 13 Jbeta primers. TCRdb's copy holds only in-frame clones and misses some; the assay was immunoSEQ multiplex PCR. The profile shows a few hundred thousand clones, around 90% of them singletons. V lost 4 bases, J lost 9 bases, and 13 bases stayed unmatched. This CDR3 region has 18 residues. Per germline, CDR1 SGHRS and CDR2 YFSETQ. The sample consisted of PBMCs. The TCR comes from a girl aged 2-9 years in good health and CMV-seronegative. The chain is built from TRBV5-1 and TRBJ2-4, with 16 bases that match TRBD2. CDR3 loop: CASSPEGLAGGPKGIQYF. The DNA for the CDR3 is TGCGCCAGCAGCCCCGAGGGACTAGCGGGAGGGCCTAAGGGCATTCAGTACTTC. The whole variable domain, filled in from reference TRBV5-1 and TRBJ2-4, reads KAGVTQTPRYLIKTRGQQVTLSCSPISGHRSVSWYQQTPGQGLQFLFEYFSETQRNKGNFPGRFSGRQFSNSRSEMNVSTLELGDSALYLCASSPEGLAGGPKGIQYFGAGTRLSVL.